One sample yielded the 30 T cell receptor beta chains listed below, sequenced in a study of T cells in Graves' hyperthyroidism and ophthalmopathy. From RNA transcripts, TCR beta CDR3 regions were amplified. During a first-round RT-PCR of the TCR CDR3, the HTBI primer set was used. Each CDR3 protein is one row after TCRdb ran MiXCR on the multiplex PCR reads. Found here are 210,000 or so distinct CDR3 sequences, roughly 15% of them singletons; the top ten hold around 50%. Sequencing input: blood. Every receptor here comes from a man between 50 and 59 years old with Graves' hyperthyroidism.

This clonotype turned up a few times. Germline and junction disagree at one end, which may indicate a read error. The chain's CDR3 is CANSLKGTGPSGANVLTF. The CDR3 DNA reads TGTGCCAACAGTTTAAAAGGGACAGGCCCTTCTGGGGCCAACGTCCTGACTTTC. The gene calls are TRBV28 and TRBJ2-6, with TRBD1 matching over 8 bases. CDR1 is MDHEN and CDR2 is SYDVKM in the germline V gene. The CDR3 totals 18 residues.

The genes are TRBV27 and TRBJ2-7, with 11 bases fitting TRBD1. There are 15 residues in the CDR3. The junction had 5 bases not matched to a gene; V was cut back by 5 bases and J by 2 bases. The germline gives CDR1 MNHEY, CDR2 SMNVEV (reference sequence). CDR3 DNA: TGTGCCAGCAGTAGCCCGGGACAGGGGGCCTACGAGCAGTACTTC. Translating gives CASSSPGQGAYEQYF.

This clonotype has more than one count but fewer than ten. The CDR3: CSARRDFDTQYF. DNA of the CDR3: TGCAGTGCTAGACGGGATTTCGATACGCAGTATTTT. The genes are TRBV20-1 and TRBJ2-3; D perhaps matches TRBD2 (5 bases). This CDR3 has 12 residues. Germline lookup yields CDR1 DFQATT and CDR2 SNEGSKA (reference sequence). V was trimmed by 2 bases and J by 6 bases, leaving 9 bases between them.

The chain employs TRBV4-1 and TRBJ2-5; 10 nucleotides agree with TRBD1. The CDR3 contains 15 residues. V lost 4 bases, J lost 4 bases, and 6 bases stayed unmatched. Per the germline V gene, CDR1 is MGHRA and CDR2 is YSYEKL. The CDR3 DNA sequence: TGCGCCAGCAGCCGGGGACAGGGGTTGGGAGAGACCCAGTACTTC. Protein product: CASSRGQGLGETQYF.

This clonotype occurred many times. V gene TRBV24-1 combines with J gene TRBJ1-1, with a possible D match to TRBD1 (6 bases). The CDR3 consists of 13 residues. CDR1 KGHDR and CDR2 SFDVKD come from the germline V gene. V was shortened by 7 bases and J by 3 bases, with 11 bases between the two germline ends. The CDR3 DNA is TGTGCCACCAGCAGGGGTCCGGACACTGAAGCTTTCTTT. Protein product: CATSRGPDTEAFF.

This clonotype was detected a few times. The chain uses TRBV4-1 and TRBJ2-7, with unresolved D. The CDR3 is 15 residues long. V lost 0 bases and J lost 3, with 12 bases in between. Germline V gene data show CDR1 as MGHRA and CDR2 as YSYEKL. CDR3 in amino acids: CASSQEVVSVYEQYF. Here the CDR3 DNA reads TGCGCCAGCAGCCAAGAAGTCGTCAGCGTCTACGAGCAGTACTTC.

This clonotype has more than one count but fewer than ten. The chain carries TRBV5-6 and TRBJ1-2; the D gene is possibly TRBD1 (6 bases). CDR3 length equals 15 residues. V was pared by 4 bases and J by 5 bases, with 18 bases between. Germline CDR1 and CDR2: SGHDT and YYEEEE. The CDR3 DNA follows: TGTGCCAGCAGCGCCTTTGGAGGGGGGGATTATGGCTACACCTTC. Protein: CASSAFGGGDYGYTF.

This chain links TRBV2 with TRBJ2-2; a weak D match, TRBD1 (5 bases). CDR3 length: 15 amino acids. In germline, CDR1 is SNHLY, CDR2 FYNNEI. V lost 7 bases to trimming and J lost 3 bases, with 15 bases between them. In DNA form, the CDR3 reads TGTGCCAGCAATTGGACACTCCCATACACCGGGGAGCTGTTTTTT. Its translation: CASNWTLPYTGELFF.

This clonotype was picked up a small number of times. A junction end diverges from the germline sequence, so it may reflect a read error. The chain combines TRBV3-1 with TRBJ1-5; no firm D call. CDR1 and CDR2 from the germline V gene are LGHDT and YNNKEL (reference sequence). This CDR3 comprises 14 residues. The CDR3 here is CTSSPAYSNQPQHF. The CDR3 bases are TGTACCAGCAGCCCCGCGTATAGCAATCAGCCCCAGCATTTT.

This clonotype has only a few counts. V usage is TRBV5-4 and J usage is TRBJ2-2, with 14 bases aligning to TRBD2. This CDR3 comprises 17 residues. Germline V lookup: CDR1 SGHNT, CDR2 YYREEE (reference sequence). The V segment lost 3 bases and the J segment 7 bases; nucleotides outside the gene matches: 8. The CDR3 coding sequence is TGTGCCAGCAGCTACAGTGGGACTAGCGGGAGTATCGGGGAGCTGTTTTTT. Amino acid sequence: CASSYSGTSGSIGELFF.

This clonotype was seen many times. V and J are TRBV13 and TRBJ1-2; D gene uncertain. The V and J ends lost 7 bases and 7 bases respectively, with 19 bases between them. The CDR3 is made up of 14 amino acids. CDR1 is PRHDT, CDR2 FYEKMQ, per germline (reference sequence). The CDR3 spells CASTTPQRPGGYTF. The CDR3 DNA is TGTGCCAGCACTACTCCTCAGCGTCCGGGTGGCTACACCTTC.

This chain joins TRBV5-1 and TRBJ2-1, with 14 bases aligning to TRBD2. With 3 bases clipped from V and 9 bases from J, the junction kept 5 bases outside the gene matches. Germline CDR1 is SGHRS and CDR2 is YFSETQ. CDR3 length equals 15 residues. CDR3 DNA sequence: TGCGCCAGCAGCTCCGGGACTAGCGGGAGTGGTGAGCAGTTCTTC. This codes for CASSSGTSGSGEQFF.

Comment on this clonotype: A read error may explain this, as a much larger clone is one base away. DNA of the CDR3: TGTGCCACTACTGCCCGGCGCGGGGGGCACCAAGTGACCCAGTACTTC. Its translation is CATTARRGGHQVTQYF. The chain employs TRBV6-1 and TRBJ2-5, with 8 bases fitting TRBD2. Germline V gene data show CDR1 as MNHNS and CDR2 as SASEGT. CDR3 length: 16 amino acids.

At least ten counts were recorded for this clonotype. The V gene is TRBV28, the J gene TRBJ2-6, with TRBD1 as a possible D gene (6 bases). CDR1 and CDR2 from the germline V gene are MDHEN and SYDVKM. Trimming cost V 10 bases and J 0 bases, with 16 bases left between them. The CDR3 extends over 16 amino acids. In nucleotides, the CDR3 is TGTGCCACAGCCCCGGACAGCGACTCTGGGGCCAACGTCCTGACTTTC. Protein product: CATAPDSDSGANVLTF.

This clonotype was found many times. CDR3 loop: CASSMGAAYEQYF. The CDR3 DNA reads as TGTGCCAGCAGCATGGGGGCTGCCTACGAGCAGTACTTC. This chain uses TRBV6-1 with TRBJ2-7; TRBD1 is a possible D gene (6 bases). The CDR3 runs to 13 residues. V was clipped by 6 bases and J by 2 bases, with 11 bases between them. Germline values: CDR1 MNHNS, CDR2 SASEGT.

This clonotype showed up just a few times. The chain employs TRBV15 and TRBJ2-1; TRBD2 matches 8 bases. Germline loops: CDR1 LNHNV, CDR2 YYDKDF (reference sequence). The CDR3 totals 14 residues. V lost 0 bases and J lost 10; bases outside the gene matches: 5. CDR3 sequence: CATSRDLAGGEQFF. The CDR3 DNA reads TGTGCCACCAGCAGAGATCTGGCGGGAGGAGAGCAGTTCTTC.

This rearrangement joins TRBV5-1 to TRBJ2-1; 7 bases fit TRBD2. CDR1 is SGHRS and CDR2 is YFSETQ in the germline V gene. J lost 4 bases, V lost 4 bases, and 8 bases had no gene match. The CDR3 loop spans 15 amino acids. This CDR3 is CASSPRSSGYNEQFF. The CDR3 DNA is TGCGCCAGCAGCCCCAGATCTAGCGGATACAATGAGCAGTTCTTC.

The chain is built from TRBV2 and TRBJ1-1, with D possibly being TRBD1 (5 bases). Trimming removed 7 bases at V and 2 bases at J, with 14 bases between. CDR3 size: 14 residues. From germline, CDR1 is SNHLY and CDR2 FYNNEI. DNA of the CDR3: TGTGCCAGCATCAGGGCAGCCACCAACACTGAAGCTTTCTTT. This sequence encodes CASIRAATNTEAFF.

In its sample, this clonotype was seen many times. The rearrangement links TRBV28 to TRBJ2-3, with D perhaps being TRBD1 or TRBD2 (5 bases each). This CDR3 has 14 amino acids. CDR1 and CDR2 from the germline V gene are MDHEN and SYDVKM. Trimming pared 6 bases from V and 6 bases from J, leaving 16 bases between. CDR3: CASSTPGARDTQYF. In DNA form, the CDR3 reads TGTGCCAGCAGCACCCCCGGGGCTAGGGATACGCAGTATTTT. The variable domain in full, completed from reference TRBV28 and TRBJ2-3, reads DVKVTQSSRYLVKRTGEKVFLECVQDMDHENMFWYRQDPGLGLRLIYFSYDVKMKEKGDIPEGYSVSREKKERFSLILESASTNQTSMYLCASSTPGARDTQYFGPGTRLTVL.

There are many counts of this clonotype. This chain joins TRBV7-2 and TRBJ2-7; D is perhaps TRBD1 (5 bases). The CDR3 has 14 amino acids. Germline CDR1 SGHTA, CDR2 FQGNSA. Trimming stripped 5 bases from V and 3 bases from J, with 14 bases between. CDR3 bases: TGTGCCAGCAGCCAGCTCCGGCAGGGCTACGAGCAGTACTTC. Its translation is CASSQLRQGYEQYF.

The gene calls are TRBV6-1 and TRBJ2-7; 11 positions match TRBD2. Looked up from germline, CDR1 is MNHNS and CDR2 is SASEGT. J lost 4 bases, V lost 7 bases, and 6 bases had no gene match. There are 14 residues in the CDR3. The CDR3 DNA reads as TGTGCCAGCATTAGACTAGCGGGGCGGTACGAGCAGTACTTC. It specifies CASIRLAGRYEQYF.

This clonotype occurred many times. The chain uses TRBV2 and TRBJ2-7; 7 nucleotides line up with TRBD2. V lost 3 bases and J lost 0; bases outside the gene matches: 8. Germline V gene lookup returns CDR1 SNHLY and CDR2 FYNNEI. The length of the CDR3 is 16 residues. CDR3 nucleotide sequence: TGTGCCAGCAGTGAGAGTCCTAGCGGAAGCTCCTACGAGCAGTACTTC. Protein: CASSESPSGSSYEQYF. The full variable domain, in which reference TRBV2 and TRBJ2-7 provide the parts outside the CDR3, is EPEVTQTPSHQVTQMGQEVILRCVPISNHLYFYWYRQILGQKVEFLVSFYNNEISEKSEIFDDQFSVERPDGSNFTLKIRSTKLEDSAMYFCASSESPSGSSYEQYFGPGTRLTVT.

The chain uses TRBV11-3 and TRBJ2-1; maybe TRBD2 (6 bases). The CDR3 extends over 14 amino acids. The germline V gene has CDR1 SGHNT and CDR2 YENEEA. The V and J ends lost 4 bases and 7 bases respectively, with 14 bases between them. DNA of the CDR3: TGTGCCAGCAGCTCCCGAGGGACTTCGAATGAGCAGTTCTTC. This gives the protein CASSSRGTSNEQFF.

This clonotype showed up many times. V and J are TRBV20-1 and TRBJ2-5; perhaps TRBD2 as D (5 bases). Trimming removed 5 bases from V and 5 bases from J, with 15 bases in between. Germline V lookup: CDR1 DFQATT, CDR2 SNEGSKA (reference sequence). CDR3 length equals 13 residues. CDR3 in amino acids: CSARALGGETQYF. CDR3 DNA sequence: TGCAGTGCTCGCGCACTAGGCGGGGAGACCCAGTACTTC.

The chain uses TRBV19 and TRBJ1-4, with a weak D call TRBD1 (6 bases). This CDR3 is built from 14 residues. CDR1 is LNHDA and CDR2 is SQIVND in the germline V gene (reference sequence). The V and J ends lost 2 bases and 7 bases respectively, with 11 bases between them. For the CDR3, the DNA is TGTGCCAGTAGTATACAACAGGGAGGTGAAAAACTGTTTTTT. Protein sequence: CASSIQQGGEKLFF.

This clonotype has a count of ten or more. The genes are TRBV18 and TRBJ2-7; D may be TRBD1 or TRBD2 (6 bases each). Germline values: CDR1 KGHSH, CDR2 LQKENI. V was shortened by 2 bases and J by 6 bases, with 14 bases between the two germline ends. The CDR3 is 14 residues long. CDR3: CASSPIGGGSEQYF. CDR3 sequence (DNA): TGTGCCAGCTCACCAATAGGGGGAGGTAGCGAGCAGTACTTC.

The gene calls are TRBV6-1 and TRBJ1-5; perhaps TRBD1 as D (5 bases). There are 13 residues in the CDR3. CDR1 is MNHNS, CDR2 SASEGT, per germline. Trimming took off 10 bases at V and 2 bases at J, with 12 bases between the two ends. CDR3: CATQGRGNQPQHF. The CDR3 bases are TGTGCCACCCAGGGTAGGGGCAATCAGCCCCAGCATTTT.

Ten or more counts support this clonotype. This chain uses TRBV6-1 with TRBJ1-5, with D possibly TRBD1 on 5 matching bases. The germline gives CDR1 MNHNS, CDR2 SASEGT. The CDR3 is made up of 14 amino acids. V lost 3 bases and J lost 12, with 18 bases in between. The CDR3: CASSDLGRGTGQHF. The CDR3 DNA reads TGTGCCAGCAGTGATCTTGGACGGGGAACAGGCCAGCATTTT.

This clonotype was counted many times. V is TRBV28 and J is TRBJ2-5; D remains unclear. Germline CDR1 reads MDHEN; CDR2 reads SYDVKM. This CDR3 spans 16 amino acids. With 4 bases removed from V and 1 base from J, the gap between germline ends came to 16 bases. CDR3 protein: CASSSPRVLAQETQYF. The CDR3 DNA reads TGTGCCAGCAGTTCCCCCCGAGTACTTGCCCAAGAGACCCAGTACTTC.

This chain joins TRBV15 and TRBJ2-1; weak D call: TRBD1 (5 bases). V lost 1 base to trimming and J lost 2 bases, with 12 bases between them. There are 16 residues in the CDR3. The germline V gene encodes CDR1 LNHNV and CDR2 YYDKDF (reference sequence). This CDR3 reads CATSRGTLDTYNEQFF. CDR3 in DNA: TGTGCCACCAGCAGAGGGACATTAGACACCTACAATGAGCAGTTCTTC.